The TCR beta chain described here comes from a study of blood T cells in healthy people across ages. Study details: Template switching picked up about one barcoded beta molecule for each two T cells.

Per germline, CDR1 MNHNY and CDR2 SVGAGI (reference sequence). The trim removed 10 bases at V and 6 bases at J, leaving 8 bases unmatched. This CDR3 contains 14 residues. This clonotype has more than one count but fewer than ten. Together with a sample-barcoded 5' primer, a J-beta primer mix was included in a second PCR lasting about 6 to 12 cycles. TCRdb fed the 5' RACE reads into MiXCR, producing one record per CDR3 protein. The sample has around 2 million distinct CDR3 sequences, about two fifths seen once. The receptor comes from a human donor in good health. Sequencing was done on a sample of blood. This chain connects TRBV6-6 to TRBJ1-5, with 11 bases fitting TRBD1. The CDR3 DNA sequence: TGTGCCACCCAGGGACAGGGGGTCGGTCAGCCCCAGCATTTT. It yields the protein CATQGQGVGQPQHF.